Given below is one T cell receptor beta chain in context. Trimming removed 5 bases from V and 3 bases from J, with 14 bases in between. Germline-derived CDR1 and CDR2 are LNHDA and SQIVND (reference sequence). CDR3 length equals 14 residues. Naive CD8 populations comprised CD45RO-negative cells positively selected for CCR7, excluding terminally differentiated effector memory CD45RA+ cells. This sample is part of a study of shared clonotypes between healthy human individuals. For the study at large: Every donor yielded three CD4 naive, three CD4 memory, two CD8 naive and one CD8 memory plate.

Some clones are missing from TCRdb's copy, which holds only in-frame ones; the method was immunoSEQ multiplex PCR. The table shows about 1.9 million clones, with 80% to 95% occurring only once. The sample consisted of naive CD8+ T cells from PBMCs. This TCR came from a man aged 18 to 30 in good health. Some clones in this sample may be carry-over from other donors' samples. This sequence joins TRBV19 and TRBJ2-7; D not certain. The CDR3 DNA reads as TGTGCCAGTAGTCCCAGAGGACCTTACTACGAGCAGTACTTC. Amino acid sequence: CASSPRGPYYEQYF.